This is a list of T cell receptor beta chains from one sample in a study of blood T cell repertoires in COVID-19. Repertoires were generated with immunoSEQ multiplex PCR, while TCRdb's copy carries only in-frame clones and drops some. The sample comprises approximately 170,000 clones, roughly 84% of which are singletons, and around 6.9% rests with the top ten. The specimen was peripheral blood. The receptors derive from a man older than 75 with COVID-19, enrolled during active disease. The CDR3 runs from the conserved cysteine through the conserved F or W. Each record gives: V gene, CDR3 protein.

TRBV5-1 CASSHDRGRNEQFF
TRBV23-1 CASSQSEGGGTYGYTF
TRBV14 CASSRWTQGSGYNEQFF
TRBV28 CASNGGNTNTEAFF
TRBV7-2 CASSKLRNRGLSEQFF
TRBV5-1 CASSFSSGQGNYGYTF
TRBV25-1 CASSPGQGVYTEAFF
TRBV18 CASSPQQYSSGNTIYF
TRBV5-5 CASSLGGSYYGYTF
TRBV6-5 CASSVRETEAFF
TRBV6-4 CASSEHGSGSSGGVNTQYF
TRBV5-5 CASSRRGEEEKLFF
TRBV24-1 CATSDLGQEIDSNQPQHF
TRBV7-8 CASRLTGGPPSTQYF
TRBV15 CATSRDFGGTAFF
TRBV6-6 CAITGSNYGYTF
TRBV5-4 CASGKRGAADTQYF
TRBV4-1 CASSQDSQGTTDTQYF
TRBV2 CASSVGQGNDQPQHF
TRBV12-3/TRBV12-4 CASSLPPGYGYTF
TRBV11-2 CASSFSSYNSPLHF
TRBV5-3 CARSLVQGDETQYF
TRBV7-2 CASSSGTSLLRTGELFF
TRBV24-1 CATSDNTGIGPQHF
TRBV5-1 CASRPSTQGFYGYTF
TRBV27 CASSSNRGGAGELFF
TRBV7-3 CASSPVGSSYEQYF
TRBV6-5 CASSSHRAYEAFF
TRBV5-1 CASSLGGGYNEQFF
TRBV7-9 CASSPPGQSSGNTIYF
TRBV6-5 CASGGGNQPQHF
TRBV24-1 CATSDPRTGGLETQYF
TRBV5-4 CASSLYTSGTIYNEQFF
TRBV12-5 CASGSQSNNRGLRETQYF
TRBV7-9 CASSSSGGGAGNGYTF
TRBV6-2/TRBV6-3 CASSYGLWLTAKDYGYTF
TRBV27 CASSLFQDRGITEAFF
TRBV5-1 CASSPGLAANSYNEQFF
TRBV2 CASSGGVGTYNEQFF
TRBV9 CASSPRRVEGSPLHF
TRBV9 CASSPDLQGYGYTF
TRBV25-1 CASSDPASAGELFF
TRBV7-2 CASSPSLGGRPQHF
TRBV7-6 CASSLGQGIYAEQFF
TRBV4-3 CASSPGFYNSPLHF
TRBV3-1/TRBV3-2 CASSQGGSGVFHEQYF
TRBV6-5 CASSSMVGGYGYTF
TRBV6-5 CASTDRAGNTIYF
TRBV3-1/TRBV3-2 CASSQGAYVTEAFF
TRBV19 CASSNPDLRSQPQHF
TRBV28 CASRETTRPQHF
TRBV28 CATAGGRFGNSPLHF
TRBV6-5 CASSYNRADNGYTF
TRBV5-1 CASSDAQGATDTQYF
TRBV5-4 CASSSTYNEQFF
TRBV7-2 CASSLIEDGYTF
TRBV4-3 CASSQDGAVTGELFF
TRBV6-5 CASSYSNRGDSPLHF
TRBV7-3 CATRLDSSTDTQYF